This T cell receptor beta chain is drawn from a study of blood T cell repertoires in COVID-19. Study information: From the United States, Italy and Spain came samples of acute and convalescent COVID-19. Nucleic acid was either cDNA or gDNA, and it came from T cells, B-cell-depleted T cells, or PBMCs.

Authors' processing steps: Reference gene primer amplification gave nucleated cell count estimates. Measured with immunoSEQ multiplex PCR; TCRdb has only the in-frame clones, and not every one. The D gene and trimming were derived from the DNA, and the V and J assignments and clone size from that table. The profile shows about 220,000 clones, roughly 76% of them singletons. Sequencing was performed on peripheral blood. The receptor comes from a human donor in a cohort sampled during active COVID-19.

The CDR3 sequence is CASSQDLFSPLHF. The CDR3 region has the DNA TGCGCCAGCAGCCAAGATCTATTTTCACCCCTCCACTTT. This chain uses TRBV4-3 with TRBJ1-6; D not resolved. Germline V gene lookup returns CDR1 LGHNA and CDR2 YSLEER. This CDR3 region has 13 residues. The V and J ends lost 0 bases and 9 bases respectively, with 6 bases between them.